The next 20 T cell receptor beta chains were all read from a single sample in a study of T cells in Graves' hyperthyroidism and ophthalmopathy. TCR beta CDR3 sequences were amplified from RNA transcripts. TCR CDR3 underwent first-round RT-PCR with the HTBI primer set. TCRdb redid the calling of the multiplex PCR reads with MiXCR, one entry per CDR3 protein. The repertoire holds under 500,000 distinct CDR3 sequences, with about 14% as singletons. The specimen was blood. The receptors derive from a man in his forties or fifties with Graves' ophthalmopathy.

This clonotype appeared many times. The V call is TRBV11-2, the J call TRBJ2-1; a possible D gene is TRBD2 (6 bases). The length of the CDR3 is 15 residues. Germline V gene sequence: CDR1 SGHAT, CDR2 FQNNGV. Trimming shortened V by 5 bases and J by 7 bases, and 18 bases separated the two germline ends. CDR3 sequence: CASSAHSGGGNEQFF. CDR3 nucleotides: TGTGCCAGCAGCGCCCACAGCGGAGGAGGGAATGAGCAGTTCTTC.

The chain couples TRBV24-1 to TRBJ2-1; 9 bases match TRBD2. Germline V lookup: CDR1 KGHDR, CDR2 SFDVKD. This CDR3 is 16 amino acids long. V shed 7 bases, J shed 1 base, and the junction held 7 bases outside the gene matches. The CDR3 spells CATSLLLAGSYNEQFF. The CDR3 nucleotides are TGTGCCACCAGCCTCCTCCTAGCGGGGTCCTACAATGAGCAGTTCTTC.

This chain uses TRBV14 with TRBJ1-2; TRBD1 is a possible D gene (5 bases). Germline loops: CDR1 SGHDN, CDR2 FVKESK. The CDR3 has 14 amino acids. V was cut by 1 base and J by 4 bases, with 10 bases left in between. Here the CDR3 DNA reads TGTGCCAGCAGCCAAGGGGGGAACACCTATGGCTACACCTTC. Translating gives CASSQGGNTYGYTF.

This chain connects TRBV15 to TRBJ1-1; D possibly corresponds to TRBD1 (5 bases). V lost 0 bases and J lost 1, with 12 bases in between. CDR1 LNHNV and CDR2 YYDKDF come from the germline V gene (reference sequence). This CDR3 has 16 residues. CDR3 coding DNA: TGTGCCACCAGCAGAGATCGGGGGGGGAGGAACACTGAAGCTTTCTTT. The encoded protein is CATSRDRGGRNTEAFF.

This clonotype was counted many times. The chain joins TRBV12-3 or TRBV12-4 to TRBJ1-2; unclear D gene. V was trimmed by 3 bases and J by 1 base, leaving 0 bases between them. The CDR3 runs to 11 residues. The chain's CDR3 is CASSFNYGYTF. The CDR3 bases are TGTGCCAGCAGTTTTAACTATGGCTACACCTTC.

The rearrangement joins TRBV3-1 to TRBJ1-6; D is uncertain. V was shortened by 4 bases and J by 0 bases, with 4 bases between the two germline ends. CDR1 is LGHDT and CDR2 is YNNKEL in the germline V gene (reference sequence). The CDR3 spans 14 residues. The CDR3 nucleotides read TGTGCCAGCAGCCTCAACTCCTATAATTCACCCCTCCACTTT. This translates into CASSLNSYNSPLHF.

This clonotype occurred a few times. V and J are TRBV4-1 and TRBJ2-1; D possibly corresponds to TRBD1 (6 bases). The CDR3 is made up of 13 amino acids. Germline CDR1 and CDR2: MGHRA and YSYEKL. The V gene lost 8 bases and the J gene lost 4 bases, with 12 bases spanning the gap. The CDR3 bases are TGCGCCAGCCGTAACAGGGCTTACAATGAGCAGTTCTTC. Encoded protein: CASRNRAYNEQFF.

This clonotype was seen many times. Written as DNA, the CDR3 is TGTGCCAGCACCCTCTTCTTCCCGGGACAGGGGCAAACTAATGAAAAACTGTTTTTT. Protein: CASTLFFPGQGQTNEKLFF. The chain couples TRBV6-1 to TRBJ1-4; 10 positions match TRBD1. The germline CDR1 and CDR2 sequences are MNHNS and SASEGT. The CDR3 is made up of 19 amino acids. The V and J ends lost 7 bases and 1 base, in that order; junction bases with no gene match: 15.

This clonotype has a count of ten or more. Likely a read error: the CDR3 ends without its conserved phenylalanine or tryptophan. V gene TRBV2 combines with J gene TRBJ1-1; D gene uncertain. Between the trimmed V and J ends, which lost 1 base and 0 bases, there was a span of 6 bases. The CDR3 contains 14 residues. The germline V gene has CDR1 SNHLY and CDR2 FYNNEI. The CDR3 DNA is TGTGCCAGCAGTGAAGGGGGTTTGAACACTGAAGCTTTCCTT. It yields the protein CASSEGGLNTEAFL.

This clonotype has a handful of counts. The rearrangement links TRBV2 to TRBJ2-3, with 7 bases that match TRBD2. The junction had 12 bases not matched to a gene; V was cut back by 4 bases and J by 5 bases. Germline-derived CDR1 and CDR2 are SNHLY and FYNNEI. The CDR3 consists of 16 residues. CDR3 protein: CASSGGLESVRDTQYF. CDR3 bases: TGTGCCAGCAGTGGAGGACTAGAAAGTGTCAGAGATACGCAGTATTTT.

In this sample, this clonotype turned up a few times. V is TRBV6-2 or TRBV6-3 and J is TRBJ2-2; tentative D call: TRBD1 (5 bases). The CDR3 contains 15 residues. Germline values: CDR1 MNHEY, CDR2 SVGEGT. V was trimmed by 2 bases and J by 6 bases, leaving 13 bases between them. This CDR3 reads CASSYTRTLAGELFF. CDR3 nucleotides: TGTGCCAGCAGTTACACGAGGACACTGGCCGGGGAGCTGTTTTTT.

The V and J genes are TRBV12-3 or TRBV12-4 and TRBJ2-6; D is possibly TRBD1 or TRBD2 (7 bases each). The CDR3 spans 15 residues. Deletions cut 4 bases from V and 5 bases from J, with 12 bases between. The CDR3: CASSSQGGRANVLTF. CDR3 bases: TGTGCCAGCAGTTCCCAGGGGGGGCGGGCCAACGTCCTGACTTTC.

This clonotype was detected ten times or more. The V gene is TRBV11-2, the J gene TRBJ2-3; 7 bases are a match to TRBD1. The CDR3 covers 13 residues. From germline, CDR1 is SGHAT and CDR2 FQNNGV. V lost 1 base and J lost 14; bases outside the gene matches: 9. The CDR3 region is CASSLGLTGESYF. The CDR3, as DNA: TGTGCCAGCAGCTTAGGGTTAACAGGGGAATCGTATTTT.

The J gene is TRBJ1-2, the V gene TRBV28, with 8 nucleotides matching TRBD1. The junction had 16 bases not matched to a gene; V was cut back by 5 bases and J by 5 bases. Germline V gives CDR1 MDHEN, CDR2 SYDVKM. The CDR3 length is 17 residues. This chain's CDR3 is CASSPPTGVVAGYGYTF. In DNA, the CDR3 is TGTGCCAGCAGTCCGCCGACAGGGGTAGTTGCTGGATATGGCTACACCTTC.

Many counts were recorded for this clonotype. The chain is built from TRBV7-9 and TRBJ2-3; D is uncertain. The ends were cut back, 1 base at V and 0 bases at J, with 5 bases in the middle. CDR1 and CDR2 (germline): SEHNR, FQNEAQ (reference sequence). The CDR3 has 14 amino acids. As DNA, the CDR3 is TGTGCCAGCAGCTTAGAGGCTAGCACAGATACGCAGTATTTT. It is translated as CASSLEASTDTQYF.

This clonotype has ten or more counts. The chain employs TRBV15 and TRBJ2-7; D is possibly TRBD2 (6 bases). The germline V and J ends were trimmed by 1 base and 0 bases, with 19 bases remaining between them. Germline V gene lookup returns CDR1 LNHNV and CDR2 YYDKDF (reference sequence). The CDR3 length is 18 residues. The CDR3 nucleotides read TGTGCCACCAGCAGAGGACGGACTACCCTTAAGAGCTCCTACGAGCAGTACTTC. This translates into CATSRGRTTLKSSYEQYF.

This clonotype was seen ten or more times. The chain combines TRBV7-8 with TRBJ2-5; 8 bases are a match to TRBD1. The length of the CDR3 is 14 residues. V lost 7 bases to trimming and J lost 3 bases; unmatched junction nucleotides: 7. CDR1 SGHVS and CDR2 FQNEAQ come from the germline V gene. The CDR3 region is CASNPEDREETQYF. In DNA, the CDR3 is TGTGCCAGCAACCCCGAGGACAGGGAAGAGACCCAGTACTTC.

To note about this clonotype: A much larger clone lies one base from this, so it may be a read error. This sequence joins TRBV12-3 or TRBV12-4 and TRBJ2-7; tentative D call: TRBD2 (6 bases). This CDR3 is 15 amino acids long. The V and J ends lost 9 bases and 0 bases respectively, with 18 bases between them. The CDR3 bases are TGTGCCAGGGGGGGTGGGAGCCCAAGCTCCTACGAGCAGTACTTC. Protein: CARGGGSPSSYEQYF.

This clonotype was picked up many times. The chain joins TRBV24-1 to TRBJ2-5, with D tentatively TRBD1 (5 bases). The V and J ends lost 1 base and 2 bases respectively, with 13 bases between them. The CDR3 length is 16 residues. Germline CDR1 KGHDR, CDR2 SFDVKD. DNA of the CDR3: TGTGCCACCAGTGATTTCGGCAGGGCCGCTCAAGAGACCCAGTACTTC. It is translated as CATSDFGRAAQETQYF.

The chain joins TRBV7-9 to TRBJ2-3; 8 bases map to TRBD2. Germline V gene sequence: CDR1 SEHNR, CDR2 FQNEAQ (reference sequence). V dropped 9 bases and J dropped 3; count of bases not matched to a gene: 5. This CDR3 spans 13 amino acids. This CDR3 reads CASVAGRTDTQYF. CDR3 bases: TGTGCCAGTGTAGCGGGAAGGACAGATACGCAGTATTTT.